The rows below give T cell receptor beta chains drawn from one sample of a study of PD-1 blockade in classical Hodgkin lymphoma. Repertoires were generated with immunoSEQ multiplex PCR, while TCRdb's copy carries only in-frame clones and drops some. The profile shows approximately 41,000 clones, around 86% of them singletons. Material: peripheral blood mononuclear cells (PBMCs), obtained before the second cycle of nivolumab. The receptors originated from a human donor with classical Hodgkin lymphoma. Each CDR3 is given with its conserved first and last residue. D genes are given only for firm matches. Expanded clones get a size class; other rows say once, few or many, or leave the size out.

v_gene	abundance	d_gene	j_gene	CDR3nt	CDR3aa
TRBV5-1	-	-	TRBJ1-1	TGCGCCAGCAGCTTGAGGCAGCAAGAGGGTTCGACCACTGAAGCTTTCTTT	CASSLRQQEGSTTEAFF
TRBV5-1	-	TRBD2	TRBJ2-1	TGCGCCAGCAGAGCCCTAGCGGGAGGAGGTAATGAGCAGTTCTTC	CASRALAGGGNEQFF
TRBV27	-	-	TRBJ2-6	TGTGCCAGCAGTTTATACCCCCCGGGCTCTGGGGCCAACGTCCTGACTTTC	CASSLYPPGSGANVLTF
TRBV6-5	-	-	TRBJ2-2	TGTGCCAGCAGTTACGGGGGGGGCCCGACCGGGGAGCTGTTTTTT	CASSYGGGPTGELFF
TRBV2	-	TRBD1	TRBJ2-2	TGTGCCAGCAGCGGACAGGGGACGATTACCGGGGAGCTGTTTTTT	CASSGQGTITGELFF
TRBV27	-	-	TRBJ2-1	TGTGCCAGCAGTTTGGACCTCAGCTCCTACAATGAGCAGTTCTTC	CASSLDLSSYNEQFF
TRBV15	-	-	TRBJ2-3	TGTGCCACCAGCAGAGATCCGAGGGATACGCAGTATTTT	CATSRDPRDTQYF
TRBV6-6	-	-	TRBJ1-5	TGTGCCAGCAGACCCTCAGGGTGGGATAGCAATCAGCCCCAGCATTTT	CASRPSGWDSNQPQHF
TRBV5-1	-	-	TRBJ2-2	TGCGCCAGCAGCCCTAGCGCAAGGGAATTGGCCGGGGAGCTGTTTTTT	CASSPSARELAGELFF
TRBV28	-	TRBD2	TRBJ2-2	TGTGCCAGCCGGGGGACTAGCGGGAGTCTCGACACCGGGGAGCTGTTTTTT	CASRGTSGSLDTGELFF
TRBV18	-	TRBD2	TRBJ2-1	TGTGCCAGCTCACCACGGACTAGCGTCTACAATGAGCAGTTCTTC	CASSPRTSVYNEQFF
TRBV6-4	-	TRBD1	TRBJ2-1	TGTGCCAGCAGTGACGGGACAGGGGGTCAAAATGAGCAGTTCTTC	CASSDGTGGQNEQFF
TRBV5-1	-	TRBD1	TRBJ2-7	TGCGCCAGCAGCTTGGCCCCCAGGGGGCTCGACGAGCAGTACTTC	CASSLAPRGLDEQYF
TRBV7-6	-	TRBD1	TRBJ1-5	TGTGCCAGCAGCTTCATGGGACAGGGGGATAGTCAGCCCCAGCATTTT	CASSFMGQGDSQPQHF
TRBV5-1	-	-	TRBJ2-7	TGCGCCACCAAGAGACAGCAGGACTCCTACGAGCAGTACTTC	CATKRQQDSYEQYF
TRBV28	-	-	TRBJ2-7	TGTGCCAGCAGTTTAGCTACTGACAGATTCTACGAGCAGTACTTC	CASSLATDRFYEQYF
TRBV7-9	-	-	TRBJ1-1	TGTGCCAGCAGCTTTACAGCGACTGAAGCTTTCTTT	CASSFTATEAFF
TRBV28	-	-	TRBJ1-1	TGTGCCAGCAGTTTGGCAGTCCAAACTGAAGCTTTCTTT	CASSLAVQTEAFF
TRBV27	-	-	TRBJ1-1	TGTGCCAGCAGCGACCAGGGGCGGCCTGAGGCTTTCTTT	CASSDQGRPEAFF
TRBV27	once	TRBD1	TRBJ2-1	TGTGCCAGCAGTCAACCGGGACAGGGGGCTTTGAGCTCCTACAATGAGCAGTTCTTC	CASSQPGQGALSSYNEQFF
TRBV6-5	-	-	TRBJ1-2	TGTGCCAGCAGTTATGCACCGGACTATGGCTACACCTTC	CASSYAPDYGYTF
TRBV29-1	-	TRBD1	TRBJ2-7	TGCAGCGGGTGGGGACAGGCGGGCGAGCAGTACTTC	CSGWGQAGEQYF
TRBV4-3	-	TRBD2	TRBJ2-3	TGCGCCAGCAGCCTATTAGCGGGGGGCCCAGATACGCAGTATTTT	CASSLLAGGPDTQYF
TRBV5-1	once	TRBD2	TRBJ2-1	TGCGCCAGCAGCTGGGGACTAGCGGGGACCTACAATGAGCAGTTCTTC	CASSWGLAGTYNEQFF
TRBV28	-	-	TRBJ1-5	TGTGCCAGCAGTTTGGGAGGGGCCGACTGGGAGCCCCAGCATTTT	CASSLGGADWEPQHF
TRBV2	-	-	TRBJ2-1	TGTGCCAGCAGTGGAGAGGGAAGGATCAATGAGCAGTTCTTC	CASSGEGRINEQFF
TRBV25-1	few	-	TRBJ1-5	TGTGCCAGCAGTGAAGGCGGGGGCAATCAGCCCCAGCATTTT	CASSEGGGNQPQHF
TRBV6-5	-	TRBD1	TRBJ1-3	TGTGCCAGCAGTTCCACAGGGGGCAAGGGAAACACCATATATTTT	CASSSTGGKGNTIYF
TRBV28	-	-	TRBJ2-5	TGTGCCAGCAGTTCTAGCAGAGGTAGCCGACTTACAGAGACCCAGTACTTC	CASSSSRGSRLTETQYF
TRBV2	once	TRBD1	TRBJ1-4	TGTGCCAGCAGTGATAGGGACAGTCCCTATGAAAAACTGTTTTTT	CASSDRDSPYEKLFF
TRBV5-4	few	-	TRBJ2-7	TGTGCCAGCAGCTCCCTCGGGGGCAGTGGCTACGAGCAGTACTTC	CASSSLGGSGYEQYF
TRBV4-2	once	TRBD1	TRBJ1-4	TGTGCCAGCAGCCAAGAGACCGGGACAGCGAATGAAAAACTGTTTTTT	CASSQETGTANEKLFF
TRBV19	-	-	TRBJ1-1	TGTGCCAGTAGTGACAGGAACTTGAACACTGAAGCTTTCTTT	CASSDRNLNTEAFF
TRBV6-5	few	TRBD1	TRBJ1-2	TGTGCCAGCAGTGCCGGGACAGGTGGCTACACCTTC	CASSAGTGGYTF
TRBV7-9	-	-	TRBJ1-1	TGTGCCAGCAGCCCCCAGGGAGGGGGATTTCCCGTGGACACTGAAGCTTTCTTT	CASSPQGGGFPVDTEAFF